This T cell receptor (beta chain) is from a study of blood T cells in healthy people across ages. Trimming removed 4 bases from V and 6 bases from J, with 16 bases in between. The V gene's germline CDR1 is SGDLS and CDR2 YYNGEE. The CDR3 is made up of 15 amino acids. Next came a second PCR, run for about 7 to 12 cycles, which used a sample-barcoded 5' primer along with a J-beta primer mix. Each cDNA molecule carried a tag from a template-switch adaptor that contained 12 random nucleotides. Using its own MiXCR run on the 5' RACE reads, TCRdb lists one record per CDR3 protein. The sample consists of approximately 1.5 million distinct CDR3 sequences, approximately 43% of them appearing once.

V is TRBV9 and J is TRBJ1-4; D is uncertain. The sequencing sample was made of blood. The clonotype originates from a woman aged 18-35 years in good health. CDR3 coding DNA: TGTGCCAGCAGCCCTCTTGGAGGGCAACATGAAAAACTGTTTTTT. Encoded protein: CASSPLGGQHEKLFF.